The clone carrying this TCR beta chain was detected ten times or more. Its antigen is undetermined. The data stem from a study of regulatory T cells in long-lasting Graves disease. Time point of the sample: persistent/refractory GD, antithyroid drugs over 5 years with positive TRAb. Generation of the TCR library employed RNA extracted from PBMCs. Staff took about 9 milliliters of peripheral blood and put it into EDTA tubes. Trimming took off 6 bases at V and 4 bases at J, with 27 bases between the two ends. This CDR3 contains 18 residues. Study-wide results and caveats: Peripheral blood was the sole material, not thyroid tissue. The study found persistent patients shared more public clonotypes (approximately 2,700) than new patients (over 850).

The TCR beta library used iRepertoire HTBI primers with Arm-PCR amplification of CDR3. One entry per CDR3 protein results from TCRdb running MiXCR on the multiplex PCR reads. The sample consists of 400,000 to 450,000 distinct CDR3 sequences, less than 25% of them appearing once. The V call is TRBV12-3 or TRBV12-4, the J call TRBJ1-2, with D unresolved. The TCR comes from a female donor with Graves disease. The specimen comprised peripheral blood mononuclear cells (PBMCs), sampled when the disease was refractory, from a patient treated with antithyroid drugs. The CDR3 DNA reads TGTGCCAGCAGCCAGGACCCAAGTATCTTTGGGGTTTCCTATGGCTACACCTTC. It is translated as CASSQDPSIFGVSYGYTF.